This TCR beta chain was identified during a study of T cell changes during pregnancy in multiple sclerosis. The method was immunoSEQ multiplex PCR; TCRdb's version includes in-frame clones alone and lacks a portion of them. This sample has 98,000 or so clones, with 80% to 95% found just once. This CDR3 has 12 residues. The V and J ends lost 0 bases and 9 bases, in that order; junction bases with no gene match: 1. Germline CDR1 is GTSNPN and CDR2 is SVGIG (reference sequence). The input for sequencing was peripheral blood, taken after pregnancy. The clonotype originates from a female donor with multiple sclerosis, enrolled in a pregnancy study. The J gene is TRBJ2-1, the V gene TRBV30; 8 nucleotides match TRBD2. CDR3 DNA sequence: TGTGCCTGGAGTGTAGCGGGAGTTGAGCAGTTCTTC. Translating gives CAWSVAGVEQFF.